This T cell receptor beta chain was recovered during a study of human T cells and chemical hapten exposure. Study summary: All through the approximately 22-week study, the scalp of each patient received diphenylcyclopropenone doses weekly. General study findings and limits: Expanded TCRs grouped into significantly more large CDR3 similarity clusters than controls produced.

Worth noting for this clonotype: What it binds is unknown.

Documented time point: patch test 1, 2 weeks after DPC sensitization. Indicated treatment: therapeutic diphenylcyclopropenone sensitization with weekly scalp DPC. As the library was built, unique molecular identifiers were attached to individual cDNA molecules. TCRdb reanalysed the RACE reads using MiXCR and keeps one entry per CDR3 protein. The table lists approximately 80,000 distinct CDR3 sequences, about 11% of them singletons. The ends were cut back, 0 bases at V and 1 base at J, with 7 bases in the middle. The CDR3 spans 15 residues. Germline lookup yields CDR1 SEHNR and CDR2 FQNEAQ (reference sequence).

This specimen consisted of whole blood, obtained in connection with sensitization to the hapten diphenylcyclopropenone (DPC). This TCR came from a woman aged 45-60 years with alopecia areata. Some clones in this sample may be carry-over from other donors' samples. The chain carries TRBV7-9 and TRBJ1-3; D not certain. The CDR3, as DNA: TGTGCCAGCAGCTTAGCGCACGGTTCTGGAAACACCATATATTTT. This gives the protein CASSLAHGSGNTIYF.